Presented here are 16 T cell receptor beta chains from one specimen sequenced in a study of T cells after yellow fever vaccination. TCRdb independently ran MiXCR on the 5' RACE reads; one entry per CDR3 protein. The sample lists under 700,000 distinct CDR3 sequences, about a sixth seen once, with around 16% in the top ten. Sample: PBMCs, taken 4 to 5 days after the first yellow fever vaccination. These receptors came from a man younger than 35 who received the YFV17D yellow fever vaccine.

The rearrangement links TRBV9 to TRBJ2-5; TRBD2 matches at 10 bases. The germline gives CDR1 SGDLS, CDR2 YYNGEE. The CDR3 totals 19 residues. V shed 0 bases and J 5 bases; nucleotides not matched to a gene: 16. In DNA, the CDR3 is TGTGCCAGCAGCGTAGCCCCCAGCCGGCTAGCGGGGGTGGGGGAGACCCAGTACTTC. It translates to CASSVAPSRLAGVGETQYF.

The genes are TRBV11-1 and TRBJ2-2, with 9 bases fitting TRBD1. CDR3 length: 16 residues. After removal of 2 bases from V and 6 bases from J, the junction contained 7 bases not matched to a gene. From germline, CDR1 is SGHAT and CDR2 FQDESV (reference sequence). In DNA, the CDR3 is TGTGCCAGCAGCTTAAGGACAGGGGAGTCGCCCGGGGAGCTGTTTTTT. It translates to CASSLRTGESPGELFF.

This clonotype was seen repeatedly, ten times or more. The chain combines TRBV7-2 with TRBJ2-5; 7 bases agree with TRBD1. J lost 2 bases, V lost 3 bases, and 3 bases had no gene match. Germline V gene data show CDR1 as SGHTA and CDR2 as FQGNSA. This CDR3 is built from 14 residues. The CDR3 sequence is CASSLVGQQETQYF. DNA for the CDR3: TGTGCCAGCAGCTTGGTGGGACAGCAAGAGACCCAGTACTTC.

There are a few counts of this clonotype. The chain has TRBV6-5 and TRBJ2-3; 9 bases line up with TRBD1. This CDR3 is built from 16 residues. CDR1 and CDR2 from the germline V gene are MNHEY and SVGAGI. The trim removed 4 bases at V and 0 bases at J, leaving 5 bases unmatched. The CDR3, as DNA: TGTGCCAGCAGTTTCCGGACAGGGGAGAGCACAGATACGCAGTATTTT. Translation: CASSFRTGESTDTQYF.

This clonotype has a handful of counts. The V call is TRBV6-1, the J call TRBJ2-7; D possibly matches TRBD1 or TRBD2 (5 bases each). Trimming cost V 4 bases and J 3 bases, with 10 bases left between them. This CDR3 contains 13 residues. The V gene's germline CDR1 is MNHNS and CDR2 SASEGT. The CDR3 region is CASSGGILYEQYF. CDR3 DNA sequence: TGTGCCAGCAGTGGGGGGATTCTCTACGAGCAGTACTTC.

V gene TRBV9 combines with J gene TRBJ1-5, with D maybe TRBD1 (6 bases). This CDR3 has 14 residues. Germline CDR1 is SGDLS and CDR2 is YYNGEE. Deletions cut 3 bases from V and 5 bases from J, with 12 bases between. In DNA form, the CDR3 reads TGTGCCAGCAGCGCAACAGGGAAAGATCAGCCCCAGCATTTT. It encodes CASSATGKDQPQHF.

V usage is TRBV12-3 or TRBV12-4 and J usage is TRBJ1-4; 8 bases are shared with TRBD1. V lost 7 bases to trimming and J lost 4 bases; unmatched junction nucleotides: 5. The CDR3 spans 14 residues. This CDR3 reads CASNQQGGNEKLFF. CDR3 bases: TGTGCCAGCAATCAACAGGGGGGTAATGAAAAACTGTTTTTT.

There are a few counts of this clonotype. The genes are TRBV6-1 and TRBJ2-6; D call uncertain. The CDR3 runs to 14 residues. V shed 8 bases and J shed 0 bases, with 8 bases lying between them. Germline assignment: CDR1 MNHNS and CDR2 SASEGT. Here the CDR3 reads CASPGPSGANVLTF. In DNA, the CDR3 is TGTGCCAGCCCGGGCCCCTCTGGGGCCAACGTCCTGACTTTC.

The chain uses TRBV10-3 and TRBJ2-1; a weak D match, TRBD1 (6 bases). V was shortened by 11 bases and J by 9 bases, with 17 bases between the two germline ends. This CDR3 has 12 amino acids. CDR1 is ENHRY and CDR2 is SYGVKD in the germline V gene. CDR3 region: CAHRGRGFEQFF. The DNA of the CDR3 is TGTGCCCACCGGGGCAGGGGATTTGAGCAGTTCTTC.

This clonotype turned up a few times. This chain connects TRBV6-2 or TRBV6-3 to TRBJ1-2; 7 nucleotides align to TRBD1. The trim removed 6 bases at V and 7 bases at J, leaving 8 bases unmatched. This CDR3 region has 13 residues. The germline V gene has CDR1 MNHEY and CDR2 SVGEGT. The CDR3 DNA reads as TGTGCCAGCAGAAACGACAGGGCGGCTGGCTACACCTTC. This encodes CASRNDRAAGYTF.

This clonotype appeared a few times. The CDR3 loop reads CAISESEGRDRIRRGYGYTF. The CDR3, as DNA: TGTGCCATCAGTGAGTCCGAGGGCAGGGATCGGATTCGTCGGGGCTATGGCTACACCTTC. The J gene is TRBJ1-2, the V gene TRBV10-3; TRBD1 is a possible D gene (5 bases). Germline CDR1 and CDR2: ENHRY and SYGVKD. The V end lost 0 bases, the J end lost 4 bases, and 27 bases lay between the germline ends. This CDR3 is built from 20 residues.

The chain couples TRBV28 to TRBJ2-5; D may be TRBD1 or TRBD2 (5 bases each). The CDR3 has 15 residues. CDR1 is MDHEN and CDR2 is SYDVKM in the germline V gene. The V end lost 5 bases, the J end lost 7 bases, and 20 bases lay between the germline ends. The CDR3 region is CASSRGGATDSTQYF. For the CDR3, the DNA is TGTGCCAGCAGTCGGGGCGGCGCCACTGATTCGACCCAGTACTTC.

Regarding this clonotype: Since a far larger clone is one base different, this is likely a read error. The rearrangement links TRBV5-1 to TRBJ2-5; a weak D match, TRBD2 (6 bases). The CDR3 length is 14 residues. With 0 bases removed from V and 4 bases from J, the gap between germline ends came to 10 bases. Looked up from germline, CDR1 is SGHRS and CDR2 is YFSETQ. The chain's CDR3 is CASSLGRGLETQYF. CDR3 nucleotides: TGCGCCAGCAGCTTGGGTCGGGGACTAGAGACCCAGTACTTC. The complete variable domain, with remaining parts taken from reference TRBV5-1 and TRBJ2-5, reads KAGVTQTPRYLIKTRGQQVTLSCSPISGHRSVSWYQQTPGQGLQFLFEYFSETQRNKGNFPGRFSGRQFSNSRSEMNVSTLELGDSALYLCASSLGRGLETQYFGPGTRLLVL.

This clonotype was recorded a few times. This chain links TRBV20-1 with TRBJ1-2; tentative D call: TRBD1 (5 bases). CDR1 and CDR2 (germline): DFQATT, SNEGSKA (reference sequence). CDR3 length: 15 amino acids. The V end was cut by 0 bases, the J end by 3 bases, with 14 bases between. For the CDR3, the DNA is TGCAGTGCTAGAGATCGGTCAGGGTCTGACTATGGCTACACCTTC. Protein product: CSARDRSGSDYGYTF.

The chain is built from TRBV4-3 and TRBJ2-3; D is unclear. Trimming cost V 2 bases and J 0 bases, with 9 bases left between them. There are 15 residues in the CDR3. Germline assignment: CDR1 LGHNA and CDR2 YSLEER. The CDR3 sequence: CASSQSGLSTDTQYF. In DNA form, the CDR3 reads TGCGCCAGCAGCCAATCGGGCCTGAGCACAGATACGCAGTATTTT.

The CDR3 DNA follows: TGTGCCGGAAGGGGCGGGGGTATCACTGAAGCTTTCTTT. Its protein product is CAGRGGGITEAFF. V usage is TRBV2 and J usage is TRBJ1-1; D possibly corresponds to TRBD1 (5 bases). The V gene's germline CDR1 is SNHLY and CDR2 FYNNEI. The CDR3 extends over 13 amino acids. V was shortened by 11 bases and J by 4 bases, with 17 bases between the two germline ends.